This TCR beta chain was obtained from a study of PD-1 blockade in classical Hodgkin lymphoma. General study findings and limits: Complete responders possessed baseline diversity comparable to newly diagnosed patients. While CD8+ TCR diversity did not rise significantly by C4D1, CD4+ TCR diversity did.

Germline V CDR1 and CDR2: MRHNA, SNTAGT. The germline V and J ends were trimmed by 6 bases and 2 bases, with 16 bases remaining between them. CDR3 length: 15 amino acids. Each patient relapsed following autologous stem cell transplantation, and prior brentuximab vedotin exposure differed. Profiling relied on immunoSEQ multiplex PCR, and the TCRdb table lists in-frame clones only, not all of them. The sample has approximately 84,000 clones, approximately 88% seen once; the top ten hold approximately 22%. This clone was observed a single time. Its antigen is still unknown. The source material was peripheral blood mononuclear cells (PBMCs), sampled at baseline. V is TRBV6-4 and J is TRBJ1-1; the D is unclear. This receptor was identified in a human donor with classical Hodgkin lymphoma. The CDR3 region has the DNA TGTGCCAGCAGCAAGGAGGGCAGGCCCAACACTGAAGCTTTCTTT. Protein sequence: CASSKEGRPNTEAFF.